The 10 T cell receptor beta chains listed next were all sequenced from one sample in a study of early T cells in non-severe SARS-CoV-2 infection. Using its own MiXCR run on the 5' RACE reads, TCRdb lists one record per CDR3 protein. The sample shows tens of thousands of distinct CDR3 sequences, 9.5% to 15% of them seen only once. The source material was whole blood. These receptor sequences come from an adult who was a healthcare worker with PCR-confirmed SARS-CoV-2 infection or an uninfected control (not recorded which).

Only a few counts were recorded for this clonotype. The V and J genes are TRBV6-5 and TRBJ2-1; 8 nucleotides align to TRBD2. V lost 5 bases, J lost 10 bases, and 13 bases stayed unmatched. Germline assignment: CDR1 MNHEY and CDR2 SVGAGI. This CDR3 has 15 amino acids. The CDR3 is CASSRSGGPYREQFF. The CDR3 DNA sequence: TGTGCCAGCAGTCGCAGCGGGGGACCGTACAGGGAGCAGTTCTTC.

This clonotype was counted only a few times. The chain has TRBV6-5 and TRBJ2-7; a possible D gene is TRBD1 (5 bases). This CDR3 region has 15 residues. From germline, CDR1 is MNHEY and CDR2 SVGAGI. Between the trimmed V and J ends, which lost 1 base and 6 bases, there was a span of 16 bases. The CDR3 DNA reads TGTGCCAGCAGTTACTTGACATCAGACAGAATCGAGCAGTACTTC. Translated: CASSYLTSDRIEQYF.

V is TRBV7-6 and J is TRBJ2-2; D is perhaps TRBD2 (6 bases). Trimming took 4 bases from V and 1 from J, leaving 10 bases between them. Germline-derived CDR1 and CDR2 are SGHVS and FNYEAQ. The CDR3 loop spans 15 amino acids. In nucleotides, the CDR3 is TGTGCCAGCAGCTCGACCGGGGGGAACACCGGGGAGCTGTTTTTT. Residues: CASSSTGGNTGELFF.

This clonotype was detected a few times. The gene calls are TRBV7-2 and TRBJ2-5; 10 nucleotides line up with TRBD2. Germline CDR1 SGHTA, CDR2 FQGNSA. Germline trimming cut 5 bases from V and 4 bases from J; bases unmatched to any gene: 7. The length of the CDR3 is 15 residues. The CDR3 region is CASSHLAGEVETQYF. CDR3 sequence (DNA): TGTGCCAGCAGCCATCTAGCGGGGGAGGTAGAGACCCAGTACTTC.

The rearrangement uses TRBV11-2 and TRBJ2-7; TRBD2 might be the D (6 bases). The CDR3 is made up of 15 amino acids. Per germline, CDR1 SGHAT and CDR2 FQNNGV. Trimming removed 5 bases from V and 6 bases from J, with 20 bases in between. The chain's CDR3 is CASSPVRLASGEQYF. CDR3 nucleotides: TGTGCCAGCAGCCCGGTTCGGCTAGCGTCGGGCGAGCAGTACTTC.

This clonotype was counted at least ten times. The gene calls are TRBV20-1 and TRBJ2-7; no reliable D call. The CDR3 is 11 amino acids. Trimming pared 1 base from V and 3 bases from J, leaving 4 bases between. The V gene's germline CDR1 is DFQATT and CDR2 SNEGSKA (reference sequence). CDR3 sequence: CSARGDYEQYF. CDR3 in DNA: TGCAGTGCTAGAGGAGACTACGAGCAGTACTTC.

This clonotype has at least ten counts. The V gene is TRBV7-3, the J gene TRBJ2-7; D possibly corresponds to TRBD1 (6 bases). The V and J ends lost 1 base and 6 bases respectively, with 10 bases between them. The germline CDR1 and CDR2 sequences are SGHTA and FQGTGA. This CDR3 region has 13 residues. The CDR3 sequence is CASSLNQGREQYF. The CDR3 DNA sequence: TGTGCCAGCAGCTTAAATCAGGGGCGCGAGCAGTACTTC.

V usage is TRBV4-2 and J usage is TRBJ2-1; TRBD2 aligns across 14 bases. CDR3 size: 17 residues. Looked up from germline, CDR1 is LGHNA and CDR2 is YNFKEQ. V was clipped by 1 base and J by 6 bases; unmatched bases: 5. For the CDR3, the DNA is TGTGCCAGCAGCCAAGGCCCCGGGACTAGCGGGGGCAATGAGCAGTTCTTC. It translates to CASSQGPGTSGGNEQFF.

CDR3 DNA sequence: TGTGCCAGCTCACCTACAAGTCAGGGTGGCGAGCAGTACTTC. This translates into CASSPTSQGGEQYF. The rearrangement uses TRBV18 and TRBJ2-7; possible D gene TRBD1, 5 bases. CDR3 length: 14 residues. Germline values: CDR1 KGHSH, CDR2 LQKENI. V lost 3 bases and J 6 bases, leaving 15 bases between the germline ends.

This clonotype was picked up many times. This rearrangement joins TRBV7-2 to TRBJ2-3; 8 bases are shared with TRBD2. With V trimmed by 2 bases and J by 10 bases, 11 bases remained unmatched. The germline V gene has CDR1 SGHTA and CDR2 FQGNSA. This CDR3 spans 15 amino acids. The CDR3 loop reads CASSLRGLGPEAQYF. For the CDR3, the DNA is TGTGCCAGCAGCTTAAGGGGACTAGGACCTGAGGCGCAGTATTTT.